Detailed here is one T cell receptor (beta chain). Its antigen is not identified. This record comes from a study of T cell responses to AZD1222 COVID-19 vaccine. Across the whole study: Some second doses came at about 4 weeks and others at about 12 weeks; these were pooled.

Study-wide findings and caveats: When two AZD1222 doses had been given, Spike-specific TCR breadth and depth rose. Unmutated regions of variants are reportedly targeted by nearly half of spike-specific TCRs. No repertoire was sampled before or during the peak T cell response, only after it.

Using immunoSEQ multiplex PCR, the repertoire was profiled, and TCRdb retains in-frame clones only, with some absent. The sample has 150,000 to 200,000 clones; around 92% are singletons. Germline CDR1 MDHEN, CDR2 SYDVKM. V lost 6 bases, J lost 7 bases, and 12 bases lay in between. The CDR3 runs 12 residues. The input for sequencing was peripheral blood, taken on day 0 of AZD1222 vaccination. V is TRBV28 and J is TRBJ1-2; D remains ambiguous. This receptor was obtained from an adult in good health. The CDR3 loop is CASSSLSGGYTF. The CDR3 DNA reads as TGTGCCAGCAGCTCCCTAAGTGGTGGCTACACCTTC.